Following are 14 T cell receptor beta chains from one sample sequenced in a study of OX40 agonist ivuxolimab in advanced cancers. Assay: immunoSEQ multiplex PCR; the TCRdb copy retains only in-frame clones and omits some. The sample includes about 18,000 clones, 80% to 90% of them seen just once. The sample here was CD4+ or CD8+ T cells sorted from blood, taken in a trial of the OX40 agonist ivuxolimab. All receptors come from an adult with an advanced solid tumor such as melanoma, head and neck, liver or kidney cancer.

V gene TRBV7-9 combines with J gene TRBJ1-1; D is uncertain. V dropped 5 bases and J dropped 4 bases, with 20 bases sitting between them. CDR3 length equals 16 residues. CDR1 is SEHNR, CDR2 FQNEAQ, per germline (reference sequence). The CDR3 sequence is CASSPTGGEGSTEAFF. The CDR3 DNA follows: TGTGCCAGCAGCCCGACTGGCGGGGAGGGCAGCACTGAAGCTTTCTTT. The whole variable domain, filled in from reference TRBV7-9 and TRBJ1-1, reads DTGVSQNPRHKITKRGQNVTFRCDPISEHNRLYWYRQTLGQGPEFLTYFQNEAQLEKSRLLSDRFSAERPKGSFSTLEIQRTEQGDSAMYLCASSPTGGEGSTEAFFGQGTRLTVV.

The V and J genes are TRBV6-4 and TRBJ2-3; D unclear. Germline lookup yields CDR1 MRHNA and CDR2 SNTAGT. V lost 6 bases to trimming and J lost 0 bases, with 10 bases between them. The CDR3 contains 14 residues. The DNA for the CDR3 is TGTGCCAGCAGGGGCGGCCCTAGCACAGATACGCAGTATTTT. Translation: CASRGGPSTDTQYF.

This clone turned up a few times. Written as DNA, the CDR3 is TGTGCCAGCGGGCCCTCCTACGAGCAGTACTTC. Translated, it gives CASGPSYEQYF. V and J are TRBV6-6 and TRBJ2-7; D uncertain. CDR1 is MNHNY, CDR2 SVGAGI, per germline (reference sequence). The CDR3 is made up of 11 amino acids. Deletions cut 8 bases from V and 0 bases from J, with 5 bases between.

The chain employs TRBV7-9 and TRBJ2-4, with D possibly being TRBD1 or TRBD2 (7 bases each). Trimming took 5 bases from V and 2 from J, leaving 16 bases between them. The CDR3 loop spans 16 amino acids. Germline loops: CDR1 SEHNR, CDR2 FQNEAQ (reference sequence). CDR3 sequence: CASSPSRGGTKNIQYF. The CDR3 DNA reads TGTGCCAGCAGCCCCAGCAGGGGGGGTACCAAAAACATTCAGTACTTC. Drawing the rest from reference TRBV7-9 and TRBJ2-4, the complete variable domain is DTGVSQNPRHKITKRGQNVTFRCDPISEHNRLYWYRQTLGQGPEFLTYFQNEAQLEKSRLLSDRFSAERPKGSFSTLEIQRTEQGDSAMYLCASSPSRGGTKNIQYFGAGTRLSVL.

This chain connects TRBV27 to TRBJ2-1; D is unresolved. The CDR3 extends over 12 amino acids. From germline, CDR1 is MNHEY and CDR2 SMNVEV (reference sequence). Trimming took 3 bases from V and 4 from J, leaving 4 bases between them. The CDR3 sequence is CASSLTYNEQFF. In nucleotides, the CDR3 is TGTGCCAGCAGTTTGACTTACAATGAGCAGTTCTTC.

V is TRBV18 and J is TRBJ1-2, with unresolved D. Germline CDR1 KGHSH, CDR2 LQKENI. The CDR3 has 12 amino acids. Trimming stripped 3 bases from V and 6 bases from J, with 8 bases between. The CDR3 is CASSPDGDGYTF. The CDR3 DNA sequence: TGTGCCAGCTCACCGGATGGGGATGGCTACACCTTC. The entire variable domain, with the rest obtained from reference TRBV18 and TRBJ1-2, is as follows: NAGVMQNPRHLVRRRGQEARLRCSPMKGHSHVYWYRQLPEEGLKFMVYLQKENIIDESGMPKERFSAEFPKEGPSILRIQQVVRGDSAAYFCASSPDGDGYTFGSGTRLTVV.

The chain joins TRBV19 to TRBJ2-7; perhaps TRBD2 as D (7 bases). The CDR3 runs 14 residues. The V gene lost 3 bases and the J gene lost 2 bases, with 11 bases spanning the gap. Germline V gene sequence: CDR1 LNHDA, CDR2 SQIVND (reference sequence). CDR3 sequence (DNA): TGTGCCAGTAGTATGGGGCGGGGGCCCTACGAGCAGTACTTC. Amino acid sequence: CASSMGRGPYEQYF.

This clone has just one count. The chain joins TRBV6-5 to TRBJ2-7; no clear D gene. V lost 5 bases and J lost 3, with 11 bases in between. The germline V gene encodes CDR1 MNHEY and CDR2 SVGAGI. The CDR3 has 13 residues. The CDR3 DNA is TGTGCCAGCAGTCCCGGAGCTAGCTACGAGCAGTACTTC. Residues: CASSPGASYEQYF.

This clone was seen a handful of times. CDR3 nucleotide sequence: TGTGCCAGCAGCGTAGAAATAGCGGGGTACACCGGGGAGCTGTTTTTT. It is translated as CASSVEIAGYTGELFF. V is TRBV9 and J is TRBJ2-2, with 8 bases matching TRBD2. This CDR3 spans 16 amino acids. The V and J ends lost 0 bases and 3 bases, in that order; junction bases with no gene match: 4. CDR1 and CDR2 from the germline V gene are SGDLS and YYNGEE.

This clone was counted a few times. This chain uses TRBV27 with TRBJ2-1, with D perhaps being TRBD1 or TRBD2 (5 bases each). CDR1 and CDR2 (germline): MNHEY, SMNVEV (reference sequence). The CDR3 covers 13 residues. With 5 bases removed from V and 10 bases from J, the gap between germline ends came to 15 bases. The CDR3 here is CASSPRDDREQFF. CDR3 in DNA: TGTGCCAGCAGTCCTCGGGACGATCGGGAGCAGTTCTTC.

The V gene is TRBV9, the J gene TRBJ2-7; 8 positions match TRBD2. V shed 3 bases and J 1 base; nucleotides not matched to a gene: 3. Germline loops: CDR1 SGDLS, CDR2 YYNGEE. This CDR3 contains 14 residues. The CDR3 sequence is CASSAAGGSYEQYF. The CDR3 region has the DNA TGTGCCAGCAGCGCCGCGGGGGGATCCTACGAGCAGTACTTC.

The rearrangement uses TRBV6-5 and TRBJ1-1; D is undetermined. V gave up 6 bases and J gave up 7 bases, with 15 bases separating them. Germline V gives CDR1 MNHEY, CDR2 SVGAGI. The length of the CDR3 is 13 residues. CDR3 in amino acids: CASSILREYEAFF. In nucleotides, the CDR3 is TGTGCCAGCAGCATCCTCCGGGAGTATGAAGCTTTCTTT.

V and J are TRBV19 and TRBJ2-3; D gene uncertain. Germline V lookup: CDR1 LNHDA, CDR2 SQIVND (reference sequence). The CDR3 has 13 amino acids. V was shortened by 3 bases and J by 0 bases, with 4 bases between the two germline ends. The CDR3 region is CASSIASTDTQYF. As DNA, the CDR3 is TGTGCCAGTAGTATCGCTAGCACAGATACGCAGTATTTT.

The V and J genes are TRBV7-6 and TRBJ2-2; 10 bases line up with TRBD2. Germline V gene data show CDR1 as SGHVS and CDR2 as FNYEAQ. J lost 5 bases, V lost 4 bases, and 4 bases had no gene match. The CDR3 has 15 residues. The CDR3: CASSWTSGGTGELFF. CDR3 nucleotides: TGTGCCAGCAGCTGGACTAGCGGTGGGACCGGGGAGCTGTTTTTT.